The sequence of this TCR beta chain was determined in a study of T cells after yellow fever vaccination. About this clonotype itself: The antigen remains undetermined. One end of the junction varies from germline; a read error may be responsible.

Study outcomes and limitations: The study noted that FACS-sorted repertoires could contain abundant clonotypes contaminating from the bulk population. Once the booster was given, most primary-vaccination clones reappeared, at about 96% for CD4 and approximately 88% for CD8.

MiXCR, run by TCRdb on the 5' RACE reads, gives a single entry per CDR3 protein. The sample carries 300,000 to 400,000 distinct CDR3 sequences, 7.5% to 9% recorded once. This CDR3 contains 14 residues. Germline CDR1 and CDR2: SGHVS and FQNEAQ. This sequence joins TRBV7-8 and TRBJ1-4; the D is unclear. Sequenced here: PBMCs, sampled on the day of the first yellow fever vaccination. The TCR comes from a man aged 18 to 30 who received the YFV17D yellow fever vaccine. The CDR3: CASSPRIEAKPGYF. CDR3 in DNA: TGTGCCAGCAGCCCCCGGATAGAGGCCAAACCGGGATACTTT.